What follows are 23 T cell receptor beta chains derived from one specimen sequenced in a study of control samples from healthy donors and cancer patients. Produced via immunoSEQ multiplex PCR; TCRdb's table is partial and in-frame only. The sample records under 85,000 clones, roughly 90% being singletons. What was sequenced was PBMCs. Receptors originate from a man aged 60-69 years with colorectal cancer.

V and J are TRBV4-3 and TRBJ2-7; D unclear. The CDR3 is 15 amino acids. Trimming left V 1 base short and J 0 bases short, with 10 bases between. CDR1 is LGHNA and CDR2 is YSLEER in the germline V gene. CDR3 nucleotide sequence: TGCGCCAGCAGCCAAGCTTTCCCGGGCTCCTACGAGCAGTACTTC. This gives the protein CASSQAFPGSYEQYF.

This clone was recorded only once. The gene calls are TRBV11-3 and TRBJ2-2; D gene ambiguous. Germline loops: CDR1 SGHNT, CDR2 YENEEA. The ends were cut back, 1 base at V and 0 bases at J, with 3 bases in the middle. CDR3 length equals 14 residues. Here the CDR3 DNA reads TGTGCCAGCAGCTTAGGGCCGAACACCGGGGAGCTGTTTTTT. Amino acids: CASSLGPNTGELFF.

Here the CDR3 DNA reads TGTGCCAGCAGATTAGGGGGGGGCCCCTACGAGCAGTACTTC. The encoded protein is CASRLGGGPYEQYF. The gene calls are TRBV28 and TRBJ2-7, with a possible D match to TRBD2 (7 bases). Germline V gene data show CDR1 as MDHEN and CDR2 as SYDVKM. Trimming left V 6 bases short and J 2 bases short, with 14 bases between. This CDR3 comprises 14 residues.

CDR3 bases: TGTGCCAGCAGCGTAGCGTCCCGCGCAGATACGCAGTATTTT. Protein product: CASSVASRADTQYF. V usage is TRBV9 and J usage is TRBJ2-3; the D is unclear. Germline CDR1 SGDLS, CDR2 YYNGEE. V gave up 0 bases and J gave up 4 bases, with 9 bases separating them. This CDR3 is built from 14 residues.

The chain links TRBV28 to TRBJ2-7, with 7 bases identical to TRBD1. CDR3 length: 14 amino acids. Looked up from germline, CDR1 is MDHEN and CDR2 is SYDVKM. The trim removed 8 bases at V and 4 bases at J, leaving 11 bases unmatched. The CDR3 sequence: CASGSRLTGYEQYF. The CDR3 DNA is TGTGCCAGCGGATCCCGTTTGACAGGGTACGAGCAGTACTTC.

In DNA, the CDR3 is TGTGCTAGTGGTTTGAAACGACAGGTTCCTTACTACGAGCAGTACTTC. This encodes CASGLKRQVPYYEQYF. The J gene is TRBJ2-7, the V gene TRBV12-5; TRBD1 is a possible D gene (6 bases). V was cut by 2 bases and J by 3 bases, with 17 bases left in between. The length of the CDR3 is 16 residues. Germline CDR1 is LGHNT and CDR2 is FRNRAP.

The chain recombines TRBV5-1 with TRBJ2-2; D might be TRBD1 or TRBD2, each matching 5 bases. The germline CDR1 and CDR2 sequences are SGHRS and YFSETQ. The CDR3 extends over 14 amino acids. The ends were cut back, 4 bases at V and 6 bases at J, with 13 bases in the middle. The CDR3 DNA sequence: TGCGCCAGCAGCCTAGGTCGGGGCTCCGGGGAGCTGTTTTTT. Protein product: CASSLGRGSGELFF.

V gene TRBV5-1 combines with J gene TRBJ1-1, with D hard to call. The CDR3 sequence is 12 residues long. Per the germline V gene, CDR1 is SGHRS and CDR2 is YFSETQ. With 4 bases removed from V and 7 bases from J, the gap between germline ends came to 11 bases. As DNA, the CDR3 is TGCGCCAGCAGCCCGGCGGGTATTGAAGCTTTCTTT. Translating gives CASSPAGIEAFF.

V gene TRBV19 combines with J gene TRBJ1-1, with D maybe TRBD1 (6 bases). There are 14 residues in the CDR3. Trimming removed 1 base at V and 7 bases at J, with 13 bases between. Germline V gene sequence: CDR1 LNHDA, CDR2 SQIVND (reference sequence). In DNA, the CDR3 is TGTGCCAGTAGTATAGCAACAGGGTGGATTGAAGCTTTCTTT. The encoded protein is CASSIATGWIEAFF.

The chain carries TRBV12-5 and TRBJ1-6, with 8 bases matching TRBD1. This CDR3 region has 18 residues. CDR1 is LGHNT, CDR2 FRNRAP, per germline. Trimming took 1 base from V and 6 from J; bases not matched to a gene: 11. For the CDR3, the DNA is TGTGCTAGTGGTTTGGCCAGACAGGGGTGGAACGCTAATTCACCCCTCCACTTT. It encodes CASGLARQGWNANSPLHF.

The DNA of the CDR3 is TGTGCCTTTTCAGGGTCTGGCGGCGGGGAGCTGTTTTTT. It is translated as CAFSGSGGGELFF. This chain links TRBV30 with TRBJ2-2; the D gene is possibly TRBD1 (5 bases). The CDR3 is 13 residues long. Germline CDR1 and CDR2: GTSNPN and SVGIG (reference sequence). The V end lost 7 bases, the J end lost 7 bases, and 16 bases lay between the germline ends.

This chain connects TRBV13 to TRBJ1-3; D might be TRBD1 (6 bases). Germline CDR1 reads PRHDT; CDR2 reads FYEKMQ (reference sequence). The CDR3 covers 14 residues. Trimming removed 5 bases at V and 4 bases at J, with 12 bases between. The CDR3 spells CASSPRGQGNTIYF. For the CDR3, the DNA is TGTGCCAGCAGCCCCCGAGGACAGGGAAACACCATATATTTT.

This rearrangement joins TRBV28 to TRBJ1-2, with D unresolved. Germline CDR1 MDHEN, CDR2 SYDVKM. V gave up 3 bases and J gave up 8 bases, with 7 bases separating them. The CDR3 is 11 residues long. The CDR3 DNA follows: TGTGCCAGCAGTTTGGAAAGCGGCTACACCTTC. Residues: CASSLESGYTF.

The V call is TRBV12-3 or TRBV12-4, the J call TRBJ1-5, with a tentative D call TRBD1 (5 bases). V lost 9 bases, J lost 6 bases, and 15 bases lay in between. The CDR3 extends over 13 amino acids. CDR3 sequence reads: CASSPWGGQPQHF. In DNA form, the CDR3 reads TGTGCCAGTTCTCCTTGGGGCGGTCAGCCCCAGCATTTT.

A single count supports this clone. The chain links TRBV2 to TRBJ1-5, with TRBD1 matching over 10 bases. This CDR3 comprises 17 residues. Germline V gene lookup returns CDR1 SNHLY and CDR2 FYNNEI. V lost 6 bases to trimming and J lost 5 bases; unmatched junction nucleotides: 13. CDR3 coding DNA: TGTGCCAGCAGGAAGGGACAGGGGAGGGGCAGGGATCAGCCCCAGCATTTT. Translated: CASRKGQGRGRDQPQHF.

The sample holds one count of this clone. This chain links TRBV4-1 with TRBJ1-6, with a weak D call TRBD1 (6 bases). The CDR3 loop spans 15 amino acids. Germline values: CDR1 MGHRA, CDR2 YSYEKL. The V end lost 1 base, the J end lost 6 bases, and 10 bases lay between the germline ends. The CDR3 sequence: CASSQGEGVNSPLHF. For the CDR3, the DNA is TGCGCCAGCAGCCAAGGGGAGGGGGTTAATTCACCCCTCCACTTT.

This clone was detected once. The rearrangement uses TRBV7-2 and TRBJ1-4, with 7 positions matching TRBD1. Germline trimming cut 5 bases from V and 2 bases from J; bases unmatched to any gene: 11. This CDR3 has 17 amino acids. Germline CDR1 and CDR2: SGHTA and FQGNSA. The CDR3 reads CASSQRDRGRTNEKLFF. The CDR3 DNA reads TGTGCCAGCAGCCAACGGGACAGAGGGCGTACTAATGAAAAACTGTTTTTT. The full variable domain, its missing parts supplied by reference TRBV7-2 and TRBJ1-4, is GAGVSQSPSNKVTEKGKDVELRCDPISGHTALYWYRQSLGQGLEFLIYFQGNSAPDKSGLPSDRFSAERTGGSVSTLTIQRTQQEDSAVYLCASSQRDRGRTNEKLFFGSGTQLSVL.

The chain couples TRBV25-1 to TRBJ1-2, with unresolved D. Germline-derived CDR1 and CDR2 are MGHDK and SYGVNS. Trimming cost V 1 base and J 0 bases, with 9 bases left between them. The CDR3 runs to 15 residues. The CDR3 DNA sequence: TGTGCCAGCAGTGAATTACACCCGACTAACTATGGCTACACCTTC. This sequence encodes CASSELHPTNYGYTF.

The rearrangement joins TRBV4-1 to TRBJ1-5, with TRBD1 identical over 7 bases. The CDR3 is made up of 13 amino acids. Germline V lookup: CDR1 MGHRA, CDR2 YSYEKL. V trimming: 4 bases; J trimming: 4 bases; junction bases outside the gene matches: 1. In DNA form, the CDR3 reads TGCGCCAGCAGCCGGGACAGAAATCAGCCCCAGCATTTT. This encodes CASSRDRNQPQHF.

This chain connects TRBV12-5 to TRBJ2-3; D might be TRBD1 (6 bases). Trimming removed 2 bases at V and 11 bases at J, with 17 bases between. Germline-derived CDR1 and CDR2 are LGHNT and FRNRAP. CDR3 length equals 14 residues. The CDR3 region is CASGLSGTSGGQYF. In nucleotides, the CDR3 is TGTGCTAGTGGTTTGTCCGGGACATCGGGCGGGCAGTATTTT.

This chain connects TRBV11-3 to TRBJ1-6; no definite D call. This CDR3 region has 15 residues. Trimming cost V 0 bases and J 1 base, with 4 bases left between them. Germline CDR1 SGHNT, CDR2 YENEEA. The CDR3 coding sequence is TGTGCCAGCAGCTTAGAGGGATCCTATAATTCACCCCTCCACTTT. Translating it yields CASSLEGSYNSPLHF.

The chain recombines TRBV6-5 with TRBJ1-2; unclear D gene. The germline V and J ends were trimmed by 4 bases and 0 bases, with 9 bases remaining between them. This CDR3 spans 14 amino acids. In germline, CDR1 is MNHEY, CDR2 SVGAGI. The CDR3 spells CASSFRRANYGYTF. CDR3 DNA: TGTGCCAGCAGTTTCAGGAGAGCTAACTATGGCTACACCTTC.

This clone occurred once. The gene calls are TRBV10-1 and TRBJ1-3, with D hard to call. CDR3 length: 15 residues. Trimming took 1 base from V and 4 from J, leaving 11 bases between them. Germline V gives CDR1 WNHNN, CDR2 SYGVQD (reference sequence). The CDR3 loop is CASSEFGRAGNTIYF. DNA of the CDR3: TGCGCCAGCAGTGAGTTCGGACGGGCCGGAAACACCATATATTTT.